This T cell receptor (beta chain) was observed in a study of blood T cell repertoires in COVID-19. Trimming shortened V by 5 bases and J by 5 bases, and 7 bases separated the two germline ends. Germline CDR1 is SNHLY and CDR2 is FYNNEI. The CDR3 consists of 12 residues. The method was immunoSEQ multiplex PCR; TCRdb's version includes in-frame clones alone and lacks a portion of them. The data contain some 110,000 clones, less than 90% of them singletons. The chain carries TRBV2 and TRBJ1-5, with D uncertain. Sequences were obtained from peripheral blood. This TCR was sampled from a man between 65 and 85 years old who had recovered from COVID-19. This chain's CDR3 is CASSQAYQPQHF. The DNA for the CDR3 is TGTGCCAGCAGTCAGGCCTATCAGCCCCAGCATTTT.